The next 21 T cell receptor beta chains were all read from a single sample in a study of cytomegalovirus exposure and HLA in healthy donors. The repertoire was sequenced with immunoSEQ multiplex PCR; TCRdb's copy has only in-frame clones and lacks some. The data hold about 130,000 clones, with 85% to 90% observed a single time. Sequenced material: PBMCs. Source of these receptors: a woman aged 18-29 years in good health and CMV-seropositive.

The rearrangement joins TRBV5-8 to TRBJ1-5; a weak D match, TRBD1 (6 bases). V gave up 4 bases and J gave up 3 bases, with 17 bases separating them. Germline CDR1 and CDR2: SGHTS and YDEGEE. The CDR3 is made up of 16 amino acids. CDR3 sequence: CASSPRQGNLNQPQHF. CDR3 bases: TGTGCCAGCAGCCCTCGCCAGGGGAACCTCAATCAGCCCCAGCATTTT. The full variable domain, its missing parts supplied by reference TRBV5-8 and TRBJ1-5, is EAGVTQSPTHLIKTRGQQATLRCSPISGHTSVYWYQQALGLGLQFLLWYDEGEERNRGNFPPRFSGRQFPNYSSELNVNALELEDSALYLCASSPRQGNLNQPQHFGDGTRLSIL.

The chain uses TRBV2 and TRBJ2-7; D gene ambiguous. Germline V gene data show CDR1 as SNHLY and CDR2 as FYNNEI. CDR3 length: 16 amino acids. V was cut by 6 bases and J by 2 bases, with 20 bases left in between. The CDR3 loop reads CASSQRYYSLTYEQYF. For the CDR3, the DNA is TGTGCCAGCAGCCAAAGGTACTACTCCTTAACCTACGAGCAGTACTTC.

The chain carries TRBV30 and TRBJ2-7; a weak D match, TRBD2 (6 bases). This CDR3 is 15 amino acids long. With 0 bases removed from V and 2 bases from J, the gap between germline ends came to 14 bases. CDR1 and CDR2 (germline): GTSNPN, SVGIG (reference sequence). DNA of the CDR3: TGTGCCTGGAGTGTACGAGGGACTGTGGCCTACGAGCAGTACTTC. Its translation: CAWSVRGTVAYEQYF.

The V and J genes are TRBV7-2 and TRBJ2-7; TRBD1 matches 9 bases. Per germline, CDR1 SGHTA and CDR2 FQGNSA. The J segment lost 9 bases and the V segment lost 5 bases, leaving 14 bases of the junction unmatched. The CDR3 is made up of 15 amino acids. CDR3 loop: CASSPSRDRVGWQYF. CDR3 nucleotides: TGTGCCAGCAGCCCTAGCCGGGACAGGGTTGGTTGGCAGTACTTC.

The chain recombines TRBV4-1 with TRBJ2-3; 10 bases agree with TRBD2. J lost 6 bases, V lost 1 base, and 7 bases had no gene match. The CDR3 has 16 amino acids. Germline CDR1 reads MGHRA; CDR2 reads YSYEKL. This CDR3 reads CASSQGHSGGPDTQYF. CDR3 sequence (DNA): TGCGCCAGCAGCCAAGGACATAGCGGGGGGCCTGATACGCAGTATTTT.

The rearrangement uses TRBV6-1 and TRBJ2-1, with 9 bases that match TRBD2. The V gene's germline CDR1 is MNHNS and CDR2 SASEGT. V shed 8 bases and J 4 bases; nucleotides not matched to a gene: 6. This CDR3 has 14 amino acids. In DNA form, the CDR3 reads TGTGCCAGCCCCAGCGGGGGGCCGTACAATGAGCAGTTCTTC. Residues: CASPSGGPYNEQFF.

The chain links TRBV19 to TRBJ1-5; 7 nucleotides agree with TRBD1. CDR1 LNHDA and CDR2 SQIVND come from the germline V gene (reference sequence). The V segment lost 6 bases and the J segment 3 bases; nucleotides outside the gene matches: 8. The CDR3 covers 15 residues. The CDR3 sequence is CASSPTGSHNQPQHF. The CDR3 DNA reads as TGTGCCAGTAGCCCGACAGGGAGCCACAATCAGCCCCAGCATTTT.

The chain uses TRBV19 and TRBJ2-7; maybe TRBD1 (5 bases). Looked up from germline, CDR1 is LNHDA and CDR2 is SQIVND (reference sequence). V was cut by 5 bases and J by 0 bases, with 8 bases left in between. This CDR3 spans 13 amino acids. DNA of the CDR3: TGTGCCAGTAGTCTTGACAGCTCCTACGAGCAGTACTTC. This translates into CASSLDSSYEQYF.

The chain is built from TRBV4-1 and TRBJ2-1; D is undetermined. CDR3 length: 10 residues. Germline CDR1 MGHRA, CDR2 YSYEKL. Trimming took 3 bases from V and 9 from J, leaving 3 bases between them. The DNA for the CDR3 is TGCGCCAGCAGCCACGGTGAGCAGTTCTTC. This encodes CASSHGEQFF.

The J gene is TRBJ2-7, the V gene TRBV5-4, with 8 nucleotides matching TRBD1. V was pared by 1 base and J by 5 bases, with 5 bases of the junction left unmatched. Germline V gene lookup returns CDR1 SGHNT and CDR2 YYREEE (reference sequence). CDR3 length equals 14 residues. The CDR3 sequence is CASSLPTGVNEQYF. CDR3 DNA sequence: TGTGCCAGCAGCTTGCCGACAGGGGTGAACGAGCAGTACTTC.

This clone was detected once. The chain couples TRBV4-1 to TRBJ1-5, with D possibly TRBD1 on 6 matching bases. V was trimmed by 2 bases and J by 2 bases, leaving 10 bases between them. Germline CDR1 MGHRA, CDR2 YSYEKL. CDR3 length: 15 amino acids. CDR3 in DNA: TGCGCCAGCAGCCAAACAGGGAAGGGCAATCAGCCCCAGCATTTT. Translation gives CASSQTGKGNQPQHF.

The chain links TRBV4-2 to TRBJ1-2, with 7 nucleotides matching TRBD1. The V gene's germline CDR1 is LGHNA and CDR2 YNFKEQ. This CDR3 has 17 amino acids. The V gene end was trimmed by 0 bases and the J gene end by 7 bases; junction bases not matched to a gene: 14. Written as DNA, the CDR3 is TGTGCCAGCAGCCAAGAAGGATTGGCGACAGGGCGACGTGGCTACACCTTC. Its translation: CASSQEGLATGRRGYTF.

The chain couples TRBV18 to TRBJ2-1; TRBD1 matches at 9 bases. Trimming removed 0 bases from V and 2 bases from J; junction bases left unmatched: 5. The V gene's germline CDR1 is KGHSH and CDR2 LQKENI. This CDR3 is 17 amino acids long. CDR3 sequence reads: CASSPPPGTGTYNEQFF. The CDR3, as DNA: TGTGCCAGCTCACCACCCCCCGGGACAGGGACCTACAATGAGCAGTTCTTC.

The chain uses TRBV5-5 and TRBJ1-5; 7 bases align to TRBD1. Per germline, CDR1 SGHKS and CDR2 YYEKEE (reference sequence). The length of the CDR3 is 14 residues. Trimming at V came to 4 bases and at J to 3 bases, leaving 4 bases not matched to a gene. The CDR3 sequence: CASSPGTDNQPQHF. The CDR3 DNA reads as TGTGCCAGCAGCCCCGGGACAGACAATCAGCCCCAGCATTTT.

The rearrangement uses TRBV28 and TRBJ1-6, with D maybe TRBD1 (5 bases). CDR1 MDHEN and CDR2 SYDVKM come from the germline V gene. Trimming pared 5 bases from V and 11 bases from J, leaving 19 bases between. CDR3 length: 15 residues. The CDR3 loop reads CASSLNLGQGPPLHF. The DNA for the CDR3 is TGTGCCAGCAGTCTAAACCTGGGGCAAGGGCCACCCCTCCACTTT. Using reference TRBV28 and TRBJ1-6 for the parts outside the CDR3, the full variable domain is DVKVTQSSRYLVKRTGEKVFLECVQDMDHENMFWYRQDPGLGLRLIYFSYDVKMKEKGDIPEGYSVSREKKERFSLILESASTNQTSMYLCASSLNLGQGPPLHFGNGTRLTVT.

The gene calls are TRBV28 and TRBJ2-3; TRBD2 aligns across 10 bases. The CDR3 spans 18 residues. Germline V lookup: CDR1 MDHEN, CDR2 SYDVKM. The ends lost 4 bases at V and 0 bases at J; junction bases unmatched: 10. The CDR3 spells CASSSPSGGLLSTDTQYF. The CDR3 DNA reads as TGTGCCAGCAGTTCACCTAGCGGGGGCCTACTCAGCACAGATACGCAGTATTTT.

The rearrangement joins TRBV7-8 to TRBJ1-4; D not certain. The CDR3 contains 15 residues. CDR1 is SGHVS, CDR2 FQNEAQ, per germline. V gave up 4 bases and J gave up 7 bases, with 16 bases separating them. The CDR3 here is CASSSLTVIGEKLFF. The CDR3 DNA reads TGTGCCAGCAGCTCGCTCACAGTGATAGGTGAAAAACTGTTTTTT.

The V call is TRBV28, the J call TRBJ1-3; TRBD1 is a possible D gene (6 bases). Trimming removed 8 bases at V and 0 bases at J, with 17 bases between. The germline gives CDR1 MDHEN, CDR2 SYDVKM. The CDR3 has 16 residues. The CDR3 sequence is CASQDQGLPSGNTIYF. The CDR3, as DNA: TGTGCCAGCCAGGACCAGGGGCTACCCTCTGGAAACACCATATATTTT.

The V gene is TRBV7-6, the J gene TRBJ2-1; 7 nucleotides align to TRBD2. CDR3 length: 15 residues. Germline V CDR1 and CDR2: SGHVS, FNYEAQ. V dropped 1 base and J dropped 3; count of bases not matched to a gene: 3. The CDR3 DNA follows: TGTGCCAGCAGCTTAGTGAGCGGGGTCTACAATGAGCAGTTCTTC. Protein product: CASSLVSGVYNEQFF.

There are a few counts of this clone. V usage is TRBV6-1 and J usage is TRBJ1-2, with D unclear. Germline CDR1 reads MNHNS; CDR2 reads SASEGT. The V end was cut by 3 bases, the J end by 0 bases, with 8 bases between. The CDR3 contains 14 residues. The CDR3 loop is CASSDASTNYGYTF. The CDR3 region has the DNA TGTGCCAGCAGTGATGCCAGTACTAACTATGGCTACACCTTC.

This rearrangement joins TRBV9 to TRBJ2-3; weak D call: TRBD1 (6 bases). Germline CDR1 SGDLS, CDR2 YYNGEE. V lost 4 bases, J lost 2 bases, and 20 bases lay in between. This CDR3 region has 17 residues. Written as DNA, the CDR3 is TGTGCCAGCAGCTCCCGATGGGGTGGGACACACACAGATACGCAGTATTTT. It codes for CASSSRWGGTHTDTQYF.